Listed below are T cell receptor beta chains from one sample, sequenced in a study of blood T cells in healthy people across ages. TCRdb re-analysed the 5' RACE reads in MiXCR, keeping a single row per CDR3 protein. The sample holds under 2 million distinct CDR3 sequences; about 32% are singletons and the top ten take roughly 12%. The sequencing input was blood. The source of these receptors is a young woman in good health. The CDR3 runs from the conserved cysteine through the conserved F or W. A D gene is named only where the DNA matches it firmly. Some rows mark clone size as missing; the rest say once, few, many or name a class of expanded clone.

V gene: TRBV21-1; clone size: NA; J gene: TRBJ2-7; D gene: NA; CDR3 DNA: TGTGCCAGCAGATCTCCCCTTGGGCTAGCGGTCTACGAGCAGTACTTC; CDR3 protein: CASRSPLGLAVYEQYF
V gene: TRBV10-3; clone size: NA; J gene: TRBJ2-7; D gene: NA; CDR3 DNA: TGTGCCATCAGTGAGTCCCCCGGCGGGGTCGAGCAGTACTTC; CDR3 protein: CAISESPGGVEQYF
V gene: TRBV4-1; clone size: few; J gene: TRBJ1-2; D gene: NA; CDR3 DNA: TGCGCCAGCAGCCAAGTTTCGGGTATTGGCTACACCTTC; CDR3 protein: CASSQVSGIGYTF
V gene: TRBV4-2; clone size: many; J gene: TRBJ2-7; D gene: TRBD2; CDR3 DNA: TGTGCCAGCAGCCAAGGTTTGACTAGCGAGTCCTACGAGCAGTACTTC; CDR3 protein: CASSQGLTSESYEQYF
V gene: TRBV20-1; clone size: once; J gene: TRBJ1-2; D gene: NA; CDR3 DNA: TGCAGTGCAGTGCCTAGCTATGACTACACCTTC; CDR3 protein: CSAVPSYDYTF
V gene: TRBV4-2; clone size: NA; J gene: TRBJ2-1; D gene: NA; CDR3 DNA: TGTGCCAGCAGCCAAGAGTTGACGGGCAATGAGCAGTTCTTC; CDR3 protein: CASSQELTGNEQFF
V gene: TRBV6-6; clone size: few; J gene: TRBJ2-2; D gene: NA; CDR3 DNA: TGTGCCAGCAGTTACTCAACGGATTCCGGGGAGCTGTTTTTT; CDR3 protein: CASSYSTDSGELFF
V gene: TRBV6-1; clone size: few; J gene: TRBJ1-2; D gene: NA; CDR3 DNA: TGTGCCAGCATGAACGGCCCGAACTATGGCTACACCTTC; CDR3 protein: CASMNGPNYGYTF
V gene: TRBV10-3; clone size: NA; J gene: TRBJ1-2; D gene: NA; CDR3 DNA: TGTGCCATTGCGGGACTCGGCTATGGCTACACCTTC; CDR3 protein: CAIAGLGYGYTF
V gene: TRBV7-8; clone size: NA; J gene: TRBJ2-5; D gene: NA; CDR3 DNA: NA; CDR3 protein: CASSLGVPLHFGNGTQYF
V gene: TRBV2; clone size: NA; J gene: TRBJ2-7; D gene: NA; CDR3 DNA: TGTGCCAGCAGTGATAGACAGGACTCCTACGAGCAGTACTTC; CDR3 protein: CASSDRQDSYEQYF
V gene: TRBV5-1; clone size: NA; J gene: TRBJ2-7; D gene: NA; CDR3 DNA: TGCGCCAGCAGCTCCGCTACCTGGAGGGAGACTACCTACGAGCAGTACTTC; CDR3 protein: CASSSATWRETTYEQYF
V gene: TRBV9; clone size: many; J gene: TRBJ1-2; D gene: NA; CDR3 DNA: TGTGCCAGCAGCCCCCCCGGCGGGGGGAACTATGGCTACACCTTC; CDR3 protein: CASSPPGGGNYGYTF
V gene: TRBV5-6; clone size: NA; J gene: TRBJ2-5; D gene: NA; CDR3 DNA: TGTGCCAGCAGCTTCCAGGGAAAAGAGACCCAGTACTTC; CDR3 protein: CASSFQGKETQYF
V gene: TRBV12-3/TRBV12-4; clone size: NA; J gene: TRBJ1-5; D gene: NA; CDR3 DNA: TGTGCCAGCAGTAGCGACGGCGGCAGGCCCAATCAGCCCCAGCATTTT; CDR3 protein: CASSSDGGRPNQPQHF
V gene: TRBV6-1; clone size: NA; J gene: TRBJ2-6; D gene: NA; CDR3 DNA: TGTGCCAGCAGGGCGATGACAGGGAGGGGGGCCAACGTCCTGACTTTC; CDR3 protein: CASRAMTGRGANVLTF
V gene: TRBV20-1; clone size: NA; J gene: TRBJ1-4; D gene: TRBD1; CDR3 DNA: TGCAGTGCTAGAGCGATGGTTGGGACAGGGAATGAAAAACTGTTTTTT; CDR3 protein: CSARAMVGTGNEKLFF
V gene: TRBV12-3/TRBV12-4; clone size: once; J gene: TRBJ1-1; D gene: NA; CDR3 DNA: TGTGCCAGCAGTCGTTATGGGAGTAACACTGAAGCTTTCTTT; CDR3 protein: CASSRYGSNTEAFF